This T cell receptor (beta chain) was sequenced during a study of CD8+ T cells in alopecia areata (dated by TCRdb to about 2018). Background for the entire study: The treated patients took part in an open-label pilot trial in which moderate-to-severe alopecia areata was treated with oral tofacitinib at 5 to 10 mg twice daily. The study used high-throughput TCRbeta sequencing to examine T cell clonal expansion in alopecia areata, in both the C3H/HeJ mouse model and human patients. The SALT score, which quantifies the percentage of affected scalp surface area, was used to measure disease severity in treated patients. Tofacitinib was given for 6 to 18 months, followed by 6 months of follow-up off drug to assess delayed response and recurrence. On the human side, TCRbeta sequencing was run on scalp tissue and on sorted CD4+ and CD8+ peripheral blood T cells from healthy controls and from alopecia areata patients with either patchy or totalis/universalis disease. TCRbeta CDR3 regions were amplified by immunoSEQ multiplex PCR with 35 Vbeta forward and 13 Jbeta reverse primers. Scalp clonality was compared across normal scalp (n=4), patchy alopecia areata scalp (n=8), and alopecia totalis/universalis scalp (n=8). The RNA source kit depended on sample type: the PAXgene miRNA kit for fixed scalp, the miRNeasy kit for PBMCs, and the RNeasy kit for mouse skin. Tofacitinib-treated patients had biopsies at baseline and at 4 and 24 weeks of treatment, with a later scalp biopsy in several patients. The full study reports these points: Unlike mouse skin, which is dominated by gammadelta T cells, normal human skin has resident alphabeta T cells that are also sequenced, and this complicates analysis of the scalp TCR repertoire. Tofacitinib significantly lowered scalp clonality and the number of expanded CD8+ clones among the top 100 scalp clones. Lesional scalp, especially in alopecia totalis/universalis, showed higher clonality and more expanded CD8+ clones than normal scalp, suggesting antigenic drive. Shared TCR sequences between patients were less evident than in mice, which may be partly attributable to HLA diversity in the patient population. Many expanded lesional clones were found to persist in scalp and blood during tofacitinib treatment, and relapse after treatment cessation may be partly explained by this persistence. Because the treated cohort was small and included a single nonresponder, larger studies are needed to assess links between baseline CD8+ expansion and response.

This specimen's time point label, interpreted: less than 30 weeks on oral tofacitinib. The treatment or condition label here, explained by the study, means: oral pan-JAK inhibitor, 5-10 mg twice daily. From alopecia areata patients, peripheral blood was collected along with lesional scalp punch biopsies. After PBMCs were isolated by density centrifugation and stained for CD3, CD4 and CD8, a FACSAria was used to sort CD4+ and CD8+ T cells. Trimming at the junction amounts to 6 bases on V and 2 bases on J, and the germline ends lie 8 bases apart. The germline V gene encodes CDR1 SNHLY and CDR2 FYNNEI. CDR3 length: 13 amino acids, cysteine to phenylalanine. The sequence is cut down to CDR3 DNA, 39 bases in frame from base 1. The library was generated by the immunoSEQ multiplex PCR assay. RNA was extracted from all samples and reverse transcribed into cDNA, which served as template for TCR sequencing. SuperScript III was used to make first-strand cDNA, primed with a 2:1 mix of oligo-dT and random hexamers. A synthetic immune receptor repertoire was used to measure amplification bias, and any remaining bias was corrected computationally. The authors' analysis ran thus. Raw reads were preprocessed for error removal, and CDR3 was defined according to IMGT conventions as running from the conserved cysteine to phenylalanine. Clonality was computed as 1 minus the Shannon entropy, with the entropy normalized by log2 of the number of productive unique TCRs. Scalp TCRbeta sequences were cross-referenced with sorted blood CD4 and CD8 repertoires so that the CD4 or CD8 identity of scalp clones could be inferred. TCRdb took this table from immuneACCESS and kept in-frame rearrangements with V and J called. Such tables lack part of the clones; where checked against another copy, unresolved V genes explain under half of the gap, and the rest is unexplained. D and trimming were read from the DNA, whereas the V and J calls and clone size are those reported in that table. A total of under 350,000 clones appear in this sample, roughly 60% of them only once. The ten most abundant clones make up under 2% of the sample.

For this clone: It lacks a known antigen. Base qualities are missing; no much larger clone stands one base away.

This receptor was taken from a human donor with alopecia areata. This specimen consisted of CD4+ T cells sorted from blood, obtained at week 24, from a patient treated with tofacitinib. This receptor chain uses TRBV2 and TRBJ2-1; TRBD1 could be the D gene, as 5 bases match. The DNA sequence follows: TGTGCCAGCAGGGACACAACCTACAATGAGCAGTTCTTC. It translates to CASRDTTYNEQFF.